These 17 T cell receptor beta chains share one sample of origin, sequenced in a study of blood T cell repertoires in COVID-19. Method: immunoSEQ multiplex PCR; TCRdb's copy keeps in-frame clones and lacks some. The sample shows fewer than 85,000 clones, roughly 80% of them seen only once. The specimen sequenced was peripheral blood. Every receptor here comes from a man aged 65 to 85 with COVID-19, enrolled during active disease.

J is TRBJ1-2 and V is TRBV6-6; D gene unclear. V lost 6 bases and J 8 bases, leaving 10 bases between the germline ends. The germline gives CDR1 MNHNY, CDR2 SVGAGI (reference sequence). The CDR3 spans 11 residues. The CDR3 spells CASRASGGYTF. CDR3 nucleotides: TGTGCCAGCAGGGCCTCGGGGGGCTACACCTTC.

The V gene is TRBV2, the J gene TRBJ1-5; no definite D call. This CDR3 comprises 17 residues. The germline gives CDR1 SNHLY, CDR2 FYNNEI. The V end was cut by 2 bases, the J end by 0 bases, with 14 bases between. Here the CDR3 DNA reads TGTGCCAGCAGTGAAAAGAGGGCGGGTCATAGCAATCAGCCCCAGCATTTT. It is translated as CASSEKRAGHSNQPQHF.

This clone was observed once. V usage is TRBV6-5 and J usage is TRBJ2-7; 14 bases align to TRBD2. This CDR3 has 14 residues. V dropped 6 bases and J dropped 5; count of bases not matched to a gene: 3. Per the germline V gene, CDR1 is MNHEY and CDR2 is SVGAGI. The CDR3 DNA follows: TGTGCCAGCAGCCCGGGACTAGCGGGAGACGAGCAGTACTTC. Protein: CASSPGLAGDEQYF.

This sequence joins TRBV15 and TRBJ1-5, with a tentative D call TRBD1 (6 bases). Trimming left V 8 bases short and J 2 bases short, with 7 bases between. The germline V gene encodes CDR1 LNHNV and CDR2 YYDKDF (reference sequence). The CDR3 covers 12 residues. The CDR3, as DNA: TGTGCCACCGGGGGCGGCAATCAGCCCCAGCATTTT. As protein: CATGGGNQPQHF.

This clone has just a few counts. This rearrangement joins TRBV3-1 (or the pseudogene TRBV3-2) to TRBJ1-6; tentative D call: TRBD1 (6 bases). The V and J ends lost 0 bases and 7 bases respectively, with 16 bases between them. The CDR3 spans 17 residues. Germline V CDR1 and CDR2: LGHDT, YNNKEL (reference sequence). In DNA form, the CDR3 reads TGTGCCAGCAGCCAAGATAGGGGGGGGAGCGGGAATTCACCCCTCCACTTT. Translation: CASSQDRGGSGNSPLHF.

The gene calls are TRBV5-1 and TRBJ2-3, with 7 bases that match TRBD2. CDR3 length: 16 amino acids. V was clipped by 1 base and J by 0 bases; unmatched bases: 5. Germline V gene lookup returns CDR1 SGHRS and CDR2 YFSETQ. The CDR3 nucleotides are TGCGCCAGCAGCTTGCAACCTAGCGGAAGCACAGATACGCAGTATTTT. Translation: CASSLQPSGSTDTQYF.

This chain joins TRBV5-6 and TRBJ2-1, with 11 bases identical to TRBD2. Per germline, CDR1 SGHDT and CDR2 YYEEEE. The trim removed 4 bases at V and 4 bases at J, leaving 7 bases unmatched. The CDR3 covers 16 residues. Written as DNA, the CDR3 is TGTGCCAGCAGCAAACTAGCGGGAGTTGGGTACAATGAGCAGTTCTTC. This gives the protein CASSKLAGVGYNEQFF.

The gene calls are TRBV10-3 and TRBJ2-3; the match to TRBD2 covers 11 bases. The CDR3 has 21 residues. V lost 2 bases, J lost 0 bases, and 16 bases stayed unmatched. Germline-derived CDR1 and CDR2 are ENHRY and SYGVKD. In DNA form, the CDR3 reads TGTGCCATCAGTGAGCCCACGGATTCCGGGACTAGCGGAACTAGCACAGATACGCAGTATTTT. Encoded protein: CAISEPTDSGTSGTSTDTQYF.

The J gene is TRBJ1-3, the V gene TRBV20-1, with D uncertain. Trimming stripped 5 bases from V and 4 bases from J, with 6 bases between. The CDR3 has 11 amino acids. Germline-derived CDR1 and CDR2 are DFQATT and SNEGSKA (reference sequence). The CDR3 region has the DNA TGCAGTGCTTCACAGGGAAACACCATATATTTT. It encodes CSASQGNTIYF.

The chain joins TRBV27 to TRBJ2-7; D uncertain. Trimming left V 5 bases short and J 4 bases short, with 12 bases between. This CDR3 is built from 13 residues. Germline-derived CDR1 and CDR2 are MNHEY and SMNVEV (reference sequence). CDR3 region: CASSPRPRYEQYF. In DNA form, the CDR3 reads TGTGCCAGCAGTCCGAGGCCAAGGTACGAGCAGTACTTC.

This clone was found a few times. Written as DNA, the CDR3 is TGTGCCAGCAGCTATTCCTCTTTAGGAGACGAGCAGTACTTC. Translation gives CASSYSSLGDEQYF. This chain connects TRBV5-4 to TRBJ2-7; D gene ambiguous. CDR1 is SGHNT and CDR2 is YYREEE in the germline V gene (reference sequence). This CDR3 has 14 residues. Trimming took off 3 bases at V and 5 bases at J, with 15 bases between the two ends.

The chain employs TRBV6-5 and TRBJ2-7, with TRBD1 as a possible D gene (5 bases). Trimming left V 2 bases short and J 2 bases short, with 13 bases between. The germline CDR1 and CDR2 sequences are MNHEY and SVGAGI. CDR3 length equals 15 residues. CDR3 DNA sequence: TGTGCCAGCAGTTACGGCAGGGTGGGTCCCTACGAGCAGTACTTC. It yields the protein CASSYGRVGPYEQYF.

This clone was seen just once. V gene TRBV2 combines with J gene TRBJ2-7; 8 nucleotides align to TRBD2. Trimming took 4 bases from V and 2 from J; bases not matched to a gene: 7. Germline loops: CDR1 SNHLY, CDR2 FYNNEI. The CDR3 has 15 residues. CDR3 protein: CASSVPLAVPYEQYF. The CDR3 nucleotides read TGTGCCAGCAGTGTACCACTAGCGGTCCCCTACGAGCAGTACTTC.

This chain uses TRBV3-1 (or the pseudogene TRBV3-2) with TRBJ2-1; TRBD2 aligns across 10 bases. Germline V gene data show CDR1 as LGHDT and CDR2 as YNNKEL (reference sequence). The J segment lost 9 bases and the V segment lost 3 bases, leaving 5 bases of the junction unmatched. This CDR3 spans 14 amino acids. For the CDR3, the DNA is TGTGCCAGCAGCCAGGTTCCTAGCGGGAGTGAGCAGTTCTTC. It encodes CASSQVPSGSEQFF.

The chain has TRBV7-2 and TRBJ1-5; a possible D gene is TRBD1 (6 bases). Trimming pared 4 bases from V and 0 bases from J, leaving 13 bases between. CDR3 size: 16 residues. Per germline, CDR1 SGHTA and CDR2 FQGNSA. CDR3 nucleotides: TGTGCCAGCAGCTCCGTACAGGGAAATAGCAATCAGCCCCAGCATTTT. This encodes CASSSVQGNSNQPQHF.

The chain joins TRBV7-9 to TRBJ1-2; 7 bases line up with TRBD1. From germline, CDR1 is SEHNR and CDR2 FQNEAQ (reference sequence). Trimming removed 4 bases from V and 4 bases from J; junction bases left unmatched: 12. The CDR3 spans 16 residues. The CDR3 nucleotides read TGTGCCAGCAGCTCGACCAGGGACAGCCCCCTCTATGGCTACACCTTC. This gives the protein CASSSTRDSPLYGYTF.

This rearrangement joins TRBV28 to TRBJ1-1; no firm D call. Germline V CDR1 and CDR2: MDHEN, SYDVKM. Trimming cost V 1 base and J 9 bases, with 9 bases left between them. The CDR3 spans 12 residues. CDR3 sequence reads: CASSLYGMQAFF. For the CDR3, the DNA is TGTGCCAGCAGTTTATACGGGATGCAAGCTTTCTTT.